This T cell receptor beta chain was documented in a study of blood T cell repertoires in COVID-19. Study as a whole: Spain, Italy and the United States supplied samples that represented acute and convalescent COVID-19. Sample material is recorded as cDNA or gDNA derived from T cells, B-cell-depleted T cells, or PBMCs.

Original analysis: Amplified reference gene primers provided the basis for estimating nucleated cell counts. Generated by immunoSEQ multiplex PCR, the TCRdb table keeps only in-frame clones and is missing some. The V and J calls and clone size are taken from that table; D and trimming were inferred from the DNA. The sample has roughly 250,000 clones, about 80% seen once; the top ten hold around 4%. Germline CDR1 is MNHEY and CDR2 is SVGAGI. The CDR3 consists of 12 residues. V shed 11 bases, J shed 3 bases, and the junction held 6 bases outside the gene matches. The sequence was collected from a man between 45 and 60 years old with active or convalescent COVID-19. Sequencing was done on a sample of peripheral blood. The chain uses TRBV6-5 and TRBJ2-5; TRBD1 aligns across 7 bases. This CDR3 is CAGLDREETQYF. DNA of the CDR3: TGTGCCGGCCTCGACAGGGAAGAGACCCAGTACTTC.